This T cell receptor (beta chain) was captured by sequencing in a study of T cells in Graves' hyperthyroidism and ophthalmopathy. Template material for amplifying TCR beta CDR3 regions consisted of RNA transcripts. An initial round of RT-PCR targeting the TCR CDR3 relied on the HTBI primer set. TCRdb used MiXCR to reprocess the multiplex PCR reads, holding one entry per CDR3 protein. The sample includes over 150,000 distinct CDR3 sequences, 17% of them seen just once. This clonotype has ten or more counts. Antigen specificity is unknown. Overall study results and limits: Blood also contained most expanded thyroid clonotypes above 0.001. Ophthalmopathy got predicted by the model a median approximately 6 months before its onset. In the analysis, a 13 V-J model separated ophthalmopathy from stable hyperthyroidism.

Material for sequencing was blood. The receptor's source is a woman aged 45-59 years with Graves' hyperthyroidism.

Here the CDR3 reads CASSLGEKETQYF. CDR3 DNA sequence: TGTGCCAGCAGCTTAGGGGAGAAAGAGACCCAGTACTTC. The V gene is TRBV11-2, the J gene TRBJ2-5, with D possibly matching TRBD2 (5 bases). V was trimmed by 1 base and J by 3 bases, leaving 6 bases between them. The CDR3 spans 13 residues. Germline values: CDR1 SGHAT, CDR2 FQNNGV.